A single T cell receptor (beta chain) is shown here with its context. Its antigen is currently unknown. This sample stems from a study of T cell responses to AZD1222 COVID-19 vaccine. General observations from the study: The CD4 TCRs associated with vaccination extended across spike and predominated at 160-218 and 743-854. Spike-specific TCR breadth and depth grew following two AZD1222 doses.

Only in-frame clones appear in the TCRdb table, and some are missing; sequencing was by immunoSEQ multiplex PCR. The top ten hold less than 0.65% of the sample, which has about 270,000 clones, 94% seen once. V lost 8 bases, J lost 0 bases, and 10 bases stayed unmatched. Germline V CDR1 and CDR2: SNHLY, FYNNEI. The CDR3 spans 16 residues. The sample was peripheral blood, taken 28 days after the second AZD1222 dose. This sequence originates from an adult who received the AZD1222 COVID-19 vaccine. V gene TRBV2 combines with J gene TRBJ2-3, with 8 bases matching TRBD2. The CDR3 loop is CASPSGSGSSTDTQYF. The CDR3 DNA reads as TGTGCCAGCCCCAGCGGGAGTGGGTCTAGCACAGATACGCAGTATTTT.